This record covers a single T cell receptor (beta chain). The antigen is not known. This record belongs to a study of PD-1 blockade in classical Hodgkin lymphoma. Study findings and constraints: Prior therapy or disease activity may underlie the repertoire differences, whose causes remain undefined. Baseline TCR diversity was reportedly lower in newly diagnosed patients than healthy donors.

Germline V gene sequence: CDR1 LGHNA, CDR2 YSLEER. Between the trimmed V and J ends, which lost 1 base and 0 bases, there was a span of 6 bases. The CDR3 consists of 14 residues. Each patient experienced a relapse that followed autologous stem cell transplantation, and brentuximab vedotin exposure varied. This table comes from immunoSEQ multiplex PCR, and its TCRdb copy is limited to in-frame clones, with some not included. The sample yields approximately 80,000 clones, about 89% seen once. The input for sequencing was peripheral blood mononuclear cells (PBMCs), taken at baseline. The rearrangement uses TRBV4-3 and TRBJ1-1; D gene ambiguous. This clonotype originated in a human donor with classical Hodgkin lymphoma. CDR3 region: CASSQGVMNTEAFF. Written as DNA, the CDR3 is TGCGCCAGCAGCCAAGGAGTCATGAACACTGAAGCTTTCTTT.